This T cell receptor beta chain was documented in a study of metastatic and nonmetastatic thyroid tumors. In its sample, this clone was seen many times. MiXCR reprocessed the PCR reads for TCRdb. The profile covers over 25,000 clones, with 16% appearing a single time and 4% to 5.5% taken by the ten largest. V lost 2 bases and J lost 0, with 8 bases in between. This CDR3 is 14 amino acids long. The V gene's germline CDR1 is SEHNR and CDR2 FQNEAQ (reference sequence). There were no patients who had received any treatment before thyroid surgery. The clonotype was recovered from a female donor with papillary thyroid cancer or a benign thyroid nodule (not recorded which). Some clones in this sample may be carry-over from other donors' samples. This sequence joins TRBV7-9 and TRBJ2-7, with no clear D. The specimen was blood. DNA of the CDR3: TGTGCCAGCAGCTTAAGCGTCAGCTCCTACGAGCAGTACTTC. This encodes CASSLSVSSYEQYF.